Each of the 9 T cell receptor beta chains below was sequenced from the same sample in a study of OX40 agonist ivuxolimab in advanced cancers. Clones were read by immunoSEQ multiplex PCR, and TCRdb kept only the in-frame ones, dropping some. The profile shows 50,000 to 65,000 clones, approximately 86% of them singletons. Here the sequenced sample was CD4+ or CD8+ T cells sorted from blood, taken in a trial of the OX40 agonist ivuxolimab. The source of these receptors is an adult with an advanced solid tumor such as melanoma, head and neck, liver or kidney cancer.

The CDR3 reads CASSLDTRNTIYF. For the CDR3, the DNA is TGCGCCAGCAGCTTGGACACTAGAAACACCATATATTTT. J is TRBJ1-3 and V is TRBV5-1, with D uncertain. V was shortened by 0 bases and J by 5 bases, with 6 bases between the two germline ends. The CDR3 length is 13 residues. Germline V gives CDR1 SGHRS, CDR2 YFSETQ.

CDR3 in amino acids: CASSQDRGQNYGYTF. CDR3 nucleotide sequence: TGCGCCAGCAGCCAAGATAGGGGACAGAACTATGGCTACACCTTC. The chain joins TRBV4-3 to TRBJ1-2, with 7 bases fitting TRBD1. The V gene end was trimmed by 0 bases and the J gene end by 2 bases; junction bases not matched to a gene: 3. Germline assignment: CDR1 LGHNA and CDR2 YSLEER. The CDR3 contains 15 residues.

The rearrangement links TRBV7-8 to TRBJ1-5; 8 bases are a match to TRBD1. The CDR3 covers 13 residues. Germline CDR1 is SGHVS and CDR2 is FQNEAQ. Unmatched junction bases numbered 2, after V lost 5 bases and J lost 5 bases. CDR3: CASSPDRDQPQHF. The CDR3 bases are TGTGCCAGCAGCCCGGACAGGGATCAGCCCCAGCATTTT.

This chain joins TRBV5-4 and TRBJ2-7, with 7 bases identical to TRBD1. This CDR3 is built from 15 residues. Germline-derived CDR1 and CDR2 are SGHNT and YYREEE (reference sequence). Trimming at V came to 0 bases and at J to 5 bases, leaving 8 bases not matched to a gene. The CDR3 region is CASSLAPRGSNEQYF. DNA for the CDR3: TGTGCCAGCAGCTTGGCACCCAGGGGGTCGAACGAGCAGTACTTC.

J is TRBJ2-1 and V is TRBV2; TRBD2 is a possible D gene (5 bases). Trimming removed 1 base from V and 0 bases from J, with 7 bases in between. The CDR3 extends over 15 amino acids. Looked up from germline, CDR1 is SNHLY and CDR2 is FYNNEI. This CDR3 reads CASSEESGSYNEQFF. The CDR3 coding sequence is TGTGCCAGCAGTGAAGAAAGCGGCTCCTACAATGAGCAGTTCTTC.

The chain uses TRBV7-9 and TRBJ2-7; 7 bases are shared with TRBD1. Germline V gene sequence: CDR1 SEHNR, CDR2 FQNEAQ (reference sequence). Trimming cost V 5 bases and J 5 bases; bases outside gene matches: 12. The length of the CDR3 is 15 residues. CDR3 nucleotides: TGTGCCAGCAGCCGACGACAGGGTGGGATCAACGAGCAGTACTTC. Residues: CASSRRQGGINEQYF.

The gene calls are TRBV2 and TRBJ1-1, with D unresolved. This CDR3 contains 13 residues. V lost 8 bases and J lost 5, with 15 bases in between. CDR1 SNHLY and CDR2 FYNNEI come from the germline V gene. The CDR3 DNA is TGTGCCAGCCCTCGCGAGGAGGGAACTGAAGCTTTCTTT. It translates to CASPREEGTEAFF.

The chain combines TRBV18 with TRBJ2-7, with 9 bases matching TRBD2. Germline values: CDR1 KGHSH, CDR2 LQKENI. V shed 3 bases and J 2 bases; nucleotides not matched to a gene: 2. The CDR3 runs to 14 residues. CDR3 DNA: TGTGCCAGCTCACCCCTAGCGGGGCCCTACGAGCAGTACTTC. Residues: CASSPLAGPYEQYF.

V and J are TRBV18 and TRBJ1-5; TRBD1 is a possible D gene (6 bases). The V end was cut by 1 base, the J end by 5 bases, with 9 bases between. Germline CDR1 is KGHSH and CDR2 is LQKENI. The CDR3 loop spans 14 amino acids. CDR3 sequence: CASSPLRGDQPQHF. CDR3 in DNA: TGTGCCAGCTCACCACTCAGGGGAGATCAGCCCCAGCATTTT.